Below are 20 T cell receptor beta chains sequenced from a single sample in a study of cytomegalovirus exposure and HLA in healthy donors. 60 Vbeta and 13 Jbeta primers were used in PCR. Sequencing was performed with immunoSEQ multiplex PCR; in TCRdb, only in-frame clones are kept and a portion is missing. The sample has around 240,000 clones, roughly 87% seen once; the top ten hold 5% to 6.5%. Sequencing was carried out using PBMCs. These receptors were taken from a middle-aged woman in good health and CMV-seropositive.

CDR3 DNA: TGTGCCAGCAGGCCCCTAGACAGGTTCTTT. Its translation: CASRPLDRFF. The chain recombines TRBV7-9 with TRBJ1-1; D is perhaps TRBD1 (6 bases). Germline V gene lookup returns CDR1 SEHNR and CDR2 FQNEAQ (reference sequence). V was pared by 6 bases and J by 14 bases, with 13 bases between. The CDR3 totals 10 residues.

This chain links TRBV19 with TRBJ2-6; TRBD2 aligns across 12 bases. Trimming took 2 bases from V and 2 from J; bases not matched to a gene: 4. The CDR3 is 18 amino acids. CDR1 is LNHDA and CDR2 is SQIVND in the germline V gene (reference sequence). The CDR3 DNA sequence: TGTGCCAGTAGTATATGGCTAGCGGGGGGGACTGGGGCCAACGTCCTGACTTTC. It encodes CASSIWLAGGTGANVLTF.

J is TRBJ2-7 and V is TRBV5-4; 7 bases fit TRBD1. Germline V gene sequence: CDR1 SGHNT, CDR2 YYREEE (reference sequence). CDR3 length equals 13 residues. V was clipped by 4 bases and J by 7 bases; unmatched bases: 8. Here the CDR3 reads CASSPNRGGEQYF. CDR3 coding DNA: TGTGCCAGCAGCCCAAACAGGGGCGGGGAGCAGTACTTC.

The genes are TRBV25-1 and TRBJ2-7; 8 bases agree with TRBD1. V shed 1 base, J shed 7 bases, and the junction held 6 bases outside the gene matches. The CDR3 contains 14 residues. CDR1 is MGHDK and CDR2 is SYGVNS in the germline V gene. Written as DNA, the CDR3 is TGTGCCAGCAGTGAATCTGAAACAGGGGGAGAGCAGTACTTC. It translates to CASSESETGGEQYF.

The rearrangement uses TRBV9 and TRBJ2-1; perhaps TRBD2 as D (5 bases). The CDR3 covers 17 residues. Germline V lookup: CDR1 SGDLS, CDR2 YYNGEE. Deletions cut 1 base from V and 0 bases from J, with 14 bases between. The CDR3 loop reads CASSVLGSLSSYNEQFF. The CDR3 coding sequence is TGTGCCAGCAGCGTACTTGGGAGCCTGAGCTCCTACAATGAGCAGTTCTTC.

CDR3 amino acids: CASSLSLADTQYF. Here the CDR3 DNA reads TGCGCCAGCAGCTTGTCCCTCGCGGATACGCAGTATTTT. The V gene is TRBV5-1, the J gene TRBJ2-3; D gene unclear. With 1 base removed from V and 6 bases from J, the gap between germline ends came to 9 bases. In germline, CDR1 is SGHRS, CDR2 YFSETQ. The CDR3 has 13 residues.

The genes are TRBV6-5 and TRBJ2-3; D might be TRBD2 (7 bases). CDR1 is MNHEY, CDR2 SVGAGI, per germline. V shed 5 bases and J shed 4 bases, with 13 bases lying between them. CDR3 length equals 14 residues. CDR3 bases: TGTGCCAGCAGTCTTGGGGGGGGCCCAGATACGCAGTATTTT. As protein: CASSLGGGPDTQYF.

This chain joins TRBV4-3 and TRBJ2-5; unclear D gene. This CDR3 is built from 14 residues. The germline gives CDR1 LGHNA, CDR2 YSLEER. The ends were cut back, 1 base at V and 2 bases at J, with 8 bases in the middle. The CDR3 DNA follows: TGCGCCAGCAGCCAAGGGGCGAGACAAGAGACCCAGTACTTC. Translating gives CASSQGARQETQYF.

This clone was detected a few times. This chain connects TRBV5-4 to TRBJ1-2, with D perhaps TRBD1 (6 bases). Germline-derived CDR1 and CDR2 are SGHNT and YYREEE (reference sequence). Trimming removed 4 bases at V and 8 bases at J, with 21 bases between. The CDR3 loop spans 15 amino acids. Written as DNA, the CDR3 is TGTGCCAGCAGCGGAAATCGTCGGGACATAGGAGGCTACACCTTC. Its protein product is CASSGNRRDIGGYTF.

This rearrangement joins TRBV7-8 to TRBJ1-1; possible D gene TRBD1, 6 bases. Trimming took 1 base from V and 4 from J, leaving 7 bases between them. This CDR3 is built from 13 residues. Germline values: CDR1 SGHVS, CDR2 FQNEAQ. The CDR3 region has the DNA TGTGCCAGCAGCTTAGGAGGGGGCACTGAAGCTTTCTTT. This encodes CASSLGGGTEAFF.

This clone was found a few times. V and J are TRBV19 and TRBJ1-2; D possibly corresponds to TRBD1 (6 bases). This CDR3 spans 14 amino acids. The germline V gene encodes CDR1 LNHDA and CDR2 SQIVND (reference sequence). V was trimmed by 5 bases and J by 3 bases, leaving 13 bases between them. The CDR3 nucleotides read TGTGCCAGTAGTCATAAGGCAGGGGACTATGGCTACACCTTC. Translated, it gives CASSHKAGDYGYTF.

This chain's CDR3 is CASSLPNWNRNLETQYF. The CDR3 DNA sequence: TGTGCCAGCAGCTTACCTAATTGGAACAGAAACTTAGAGACCCAGTACTTC. This rearrangement joins TRBV7-2 to TRBJ2-5; D not certain. The CDR3 runs 17 residues. Trimming took off 2 bases at V and 4 bases at J, with 20 bases between the two ends. Per germline, CDR1 SGHTA and CDR2 FQGNSA.

This chain links TRBV7-6 with TRBJ2-1; 12 bases are shared with TRBD2. Germline V gene sequence: CDR1 SGHVS, CDR2 FNYEAQ. The V gene end was trimmed by 3 bases and the J gene end by 3 bases; junction bases not matched to a gene: 3. The CDR3 runs to 16 residues. CDR3 sequence (DNA): TGTGCCAGCAGCTTCCTAGCGGGGGGGCTCTACAATGAGCAGTTCTTC. Translation gives CASSFLAGGLYNEQFF. Full variable domain (missing parts from reference TRBV7-6 and TRBJ2-1): GAGVSQSPRYKVTKRGQDVALRCDPISGHVSLYWYRQALGQGPEFLTYFNYEAQQDKSGLPNDRFSAERPEGSISTLTIQRTEQRDSAMYRCASSFLAGGLYNEQFFGPGTRLTVL.

V and J are TRBV25-1 and TRBJ1-1; D gene uncertain. Trimming stripped 2 bases from V and 4 bases from J, with 11 bases between. CDR1 is MGHDK, CDR2 SYGVNS, per germline. The CDR3 loop spans 14 amino acids. CDR3 sequence: CASSEQTLFTEAFF. The CDR3 DNA is TGTGCCAGCAGTGAACAGACACTTTTCACTGAAGCTTTCTTT.

The table lists this clone with a few counts. The chain recombines TRBV7-2 with TRBJ1-1; TRBD1 might be the D (5 bases). The CDR3 spans 15 residues. V was pared by 1 base and J by 5 bases, with 14 bases between. Germline CDR1 and CDR2: SGHTA and FQGNSA. The CDR3 region is CASSLEVVGGTEAFF. The CDR3 DNA reads TGTGCCAGCAGCTTAGAAGTCGTCGGGGGGACTGAAGCTTTCTTT. Full variable domain (outside the CDR3, taken from reference TRBV7-2 and TRBJ1-1): GAGVSQSPSNKVTEKGKDVELRCDPISGHTALYWYRQSLGQGLEFLIYFQGNSAPDKSGLPSDRFSAERTGGSVSTLTIQRTQQEDSAVYLCASSLEVVGGTEAFFGQGTRLTVV.

A single count supports this clone. This chain connects TRBV5-5 to TRBJ1-1, with D maybe TRBD1 (6 bases). V was shortened by 6 bases and J by 2 bases, with 14 bases between the two germline ends. The length of the CDR3 is 14 residues. Germline loops: CDR1 SGHKS, CDR2 YYEKEE (reference sequence). The DNA of the CDR3 is TGTGCCAGCATCCAGGGGTGGTCTAACACTGAAGCTTTCTTT. It codes for CASIQGWSNTEAFF.

The rearrangement links TRBV10-2 to TRBJ1-1; the D is unclear. V lost 3 bases, J lost 2 bases, and 4 bases lay in between. Germline assignment: CDR1 WSHSY and CDR2 SAAADI. This CDR3 has 12 residues. The CDR3 here is CASSEINTEAFF. The CDR3 nucleotides are TGCGCCAGCAGTGAAATAAACACTGAAGCTTTCTTT.

CDR3 DNA: TGTGCCAGCAGTTACGTGGCAGCCGCGGGGAGCTATGGCTACACCTTC. Translation gives CASSYVAAAGSYGYTF. V usage is TRBV6-6 and J usage is TRBJ1-2; no reliable D call. V was clipped by 2 bases and J by 4 bases, with 17 bases between them. This CDR3 contains 16 residues. From germline, CDR1 is MNHNY and CDR2 SVGAGI (reference sequence).

The V and J genes are TRBV18 and TRBJ2-5; D not resolved. Germline V gives CDR1 KGHSH, CDR2 LQKENI. The CDR3 extends over 14 amino acids. V lost 6 bases and J lost 4, with 15 bases in between. The CDR3 DNA reads TGTGCCAGCTCCCCCATGAGCGCCGCAGAGACCCAGTACTTC. Translated, it gives CASSPMSAAETQYF.

The chain carries TRBV9 and TRBJ1-2; D gene ambiguous. Germline V gene sequence: CDR1 SGDLS, CDR2 YYNGEE. The ends were cut back, 3 bases at V and 6 bases at J, with 12 bases in the middle. The CDR3 covers 13 residues. In DNA form, the CDR3 reads TGTGCCAGCAGCGGAACTACGAGGGATGGCTACACCTTC. Translated: CASSGTTRDGYTF. Filled out from reference TRBV9 and TRBJ1-2, the complete variable domain reads DSGVTQTPKHLITATGQRVTLRCSPRSGDLSVYWYQQSLDQGLQFLIQYYNGEERAKGNILERFSAQQFPDLHSELNLSSLELGDSALYFCASSGTTRDGYTFGSGTRLTVV.